These 9 T cell receptor beta chains were all obtained from the same sample, sequenced in a study of blood T cell repertoires in COVID-19. Here immunoSEQ multiplex PCR was the method, and the copy in TCRdb shows in-frame clones only, minus some. The sample contains roughly 240,000 clones, around 90% of which appear only once. The sequenced sample was PBMCs or T cells enriched from blood (not recorded which). These receptors were taken from a young woman with acute COVID-19.

The rearrangement uses TRBV10-3 and TRBJ2-7, with D unclear. The CDR3 runs to 15 residues. The germline V and J ends were trimmed by 3 bases and 6 bases, with 18 bases remaining between them. Germline CDR1 is ENHRY and CDR2 is SYGVKD. CDR3 loop: CAISETVSVSIEQYF. The CDR3 DNA is TGTGCCATCAGTGAAACAGTTAGTGTATCGATCGAGCAGTACTTC.

The chain uses TRBV12-5 and TRBJ2-2; 7 nucleotides agree with TRBD1. The CDR3 has 18 residues. CDR1 and CDR2 (germline): LGHNT, FRNRAP. V shed 3 bases, J shed 2 bases, and the junction held 12 bases outside the gene matches. The CDR3 nucleotides read TGTGCTAGTGGTTTTTTGGGTTTCGGACAGGAAAACACCGGGGAGCTGTTTTTT. Translating it yields CASGFLGFGQENTGELFF.

This chain joins TRBV21-1 and TRBJ1-4; the table names TRBD1, a call not compared with the DNA. TRBV21-1 is listed as a pseudogene. The length of the CDR3 is 19 residues. In DNA, the CDR3 is TGTGCCAGCAACAGGGGAATTCAGGACCAAAATGCAACTAATGAAAAACTGTTTTTT. It translates to CASNRGIQDQNATNEKLFF.

The chain employs TRBV11-2 and TRBJ1-1; D possibly corresponds to TRBD1 (6 bases). The CDR3 is made up of 13 amino acids. V lost 3 bases, J lost 7 bases, and 12 bases lay in between. The germline gives CDR1 SGHAT, CDR2 FQNNGV. CDR3 protein: CASSFFGQSEAFF. The CDR3 DNA follows: TGTGCCAGCAGCTTCTTTGGACAGAGTGAAGCTTTCTTT.

The chain combines TRBV7-2 with TRBJ1-3; D is uncertain. The CDR3 contains 15 residues. Germline V gene data show CDR1 as SGHTA and CDR2 as FQGNSA. Between the trimmed V and J ends, which lost 4 bases and 4 bases, there was a span of 14 bases. CDR3 nucleotide sequence: TGTGCCAGCAGCTCCTCGCCCCCCAGAGGAAACACCATATATTTT. The encoded protein is CASSSSPPRGNTIYF. The entire variable domain, with the rest obtained from reference TRBV7-2 and TRBJ1-3, is as follows: GAGVSQSPSNKVTEKGKDVELRCDPISGHTALYWYRQSLGQGLEFLIYFQGNSAPDKSGLPSDRFSAERTGGSVSTLTIQRTQQEDSAVYLCASSSSPPRGNTIYFGEGSWLTVV.

This sequence joins TRBV5-1 and TRBJ1-1; tentative D call: TRBD1 (5 bases). CDR1 and CDR2 (germline): SGHRS, YFSETQ. The CDR3 has 18 residues. V dropped 4 bases and J dropped 6 bases, with 28 bases sitting between them. CDR3 protein: CASSHPRGMRGIVSEAFF. CDR3 nucleotide sequence: TGCGCCAGCAGCCACCCTCGGGGGATGCGAGGGATAGTTTCTGAAGCTTTCTTT. Full variable domain (rest looked up from reference TRBV5-1 and TRBJ1-1): KAGVTQTPRYLIKTRGQQVTLSCSPISGHRSVSWYQQTPGQGLQFLFEYFSETQRNKGNFPGRFSGRQFSNSRSEMNVSTLELGDSALYLCASSHPRGMRGIVSEAFFGQGTRLTVV.

This clone was picked up a small number of times. The V call is TRBV30, the J call TRBJ2-5; TRBD2 aligns across 11 bases. The CDR3 spans 15 residues. Germline V gives CDR1 GTSNPN, CDR2 SVGIG (reference sequence). V gave up 2 bases and J gave up 4 bases; unmatched junction bases: 6. DNA of the CDR3: TGTGCCTGGAGTCCCGGGACTAGCGGAGTAGAGACCCAGTACTTC. It yields the protein CAWSPGTSGVETQYF.

This clone was seen ten or more times. The V call is TRBV7-2, the J call TRBJ2-1, with 10 bases identical to TRBD2. Trimming took 1 base from V and 4 from J; bases not matched to a gene: 7. This CDR3 contains 17 residues. Germline V CDR1 and CDR2: SGHTA, FQGNSA. Here the CDR3 reads CASSLVGASGGYNEQFF. CDR3 nucleotides: TGTGCCAGCAGCTTAGTAGGGGCTAGCGGGGGTTACAATGAGCAGTTCTTC.

This rearrangement joins TRBV5-6 to TRBJ2-5, with D maybe TRBD2 (5 bases). Germline-derived CDR1 and CDR2 are SGHDT and YYEEEE. The CDR3 spans 14 residues. The ends were cut back, 3 bases at V and 2 bases at J, with 11 bases in the middle. CDR3 amino acids: CASSSLLEQETQYF. The CDR3 bases are TGTGCCAGCAGCTCCCTACTAGAACAAGAGACCCAGTACTTC.